This passage covers 25 T cell receptor beta chains from one sample sequenced in a study of T cell responses to AZD1222 COVID-19 vaccine. Sequencing used immunoSEQ multiplex PCR; TCRdb keeps in-frame clones, though not all of them. The table includes roughly 120,000 clones, around 89% detected once. Specimen: peripheral blood, collected 28 days after the second AZD1222 dose. The source is an adult who received the AZD1222 COVID-19 vaccine.

The table lists this clone with a few counts. The gene calls are TRBV5-1 and TRBJ2-7; D may be TRBD1 or TRBD2 (5 bases each). V lost 2 bases and J lost 2, with 14 bases in between. CDR3 size: 15 residues. The germline V gene encodes CDR1 SGHRS and CDR2 YFSETQ. The CDR3 reads CASSLNGAPTYEQYF. CDR3 nucleotides: TGCGCCAGCAGCTTAAACGGGGCTCCAACCTACGAGCAGTACTTC.

The chain has TRBV4-2 and TRBJ2-7, with unresolved D. The V gene lost 1 base and the J gene lost 1 base, with 11 bases spanning the gap. Germline CDR1 LGHNA, CDR2 YNFKEQ. CDR3 length equals 15 residues. The CDR3: CASSQAAGLSYEQYF. Here the CDR3 DNA reads TGTGCCAGCAGCCAAGCGGCAGGCTTATCCTACGAGCAGTACTTC.

This sequence joins TRBV21-1 and TRBJ1-2; TRBD1 was called by the table and not checked on the DNA. TRBV21-1 represents a pseudogene. CDR3 size: 14 residues. CDR3 DNA sequence: TGTGCCAGCAGCATAGGACAGGGCGGTTATGGCTACACCTTC. Translation: CASSIGQGGYGYTF.

This chain links TRBV9 with TRBJ2-1; 13 nucleotides match TRBD2. The CDR3 is 17 residues long. Germline V gene lookup returns CDR1 SGDLS and CDR2 YYNGEE. V was clipped by 3 bases and J by 10 bases; unmatched bases: 13. CDR3: CASSATGLAGRGEEQFF. The CDR3 DNA reads as TGTGCCAGCAGCGCGACGGGACTAGCGGGGAGGGGGGAAGAGCAGTTCTTC.

This chain uses TRBV28 with TRBJ2-1; TRBD1 aligns across 7 bases. The germline V gene has CDR1 MDHEN and CDR2 SYDVKM. The trim removed 4 bases at V and 2 bases at J, leaving 2 bases unmatched. The CDR3 runs 14 residues. The CDR3 coding sequence is TGTGCCAGCAGTTCCCAGGGGGCCTACAATGAGCAGTTCTTC. It yields the protein CASSSQGAYNEQFF.

This clone was counted a single time. The V call is TRBV7-3, the J call TRBJ2-3; D is possibly TRBD1 or TRBD2 (5 bases each). The CDR3 has 14 residues. Trimming shortened V by 5 bases and J by 2 bases, and 11 bases separated the two germline ends. In germline, CDR1 is SGHTA, CDR2 FQGTGA. DNA for the CDR3: TGTGCCAGCAGCCTCGGGACCACCACAGATACGCAGTATTTT. Protein product: CASSLGTTTDTQYF.

This chain connects TRBV28 to TRBJ1-3, with D possibly matching TRBD1 (6 bases). Trimming left V 2 bases short and J 4 bases short, with 12 bases between. This CDR3 is built from 15 residues. The germline V gene encodes CDR1 MDHEN and CDR2 SYDVKM. The CDR3 region has the DNA TGTGCCAGCAGTTTAGGGGGGGCGCAGGGAAACACCATATATTTT. Its translation: CASSLGGAQGNTIYF.

The gene calls are TRBV5-1 and TRBJ2-5, with unresolved D. This CDR3 is 12 amino acids long. The V gene's germline CDR1 is SGHRS and CDR2 YFSETQ. The germline V and J ends were trimmed by 2 bases and 5 bases, with 7 bases remaining between them. CDR3: CASSLTGETQYF. The CDR3 DNA reads as TGCGCCAGCAGCTTAACCGGGGAGACCCAGTACTTC.

The V call is TRBV7-2, the J call TRBJ2-6, with 7 nucleotides matching TRBD2. Germline assignment: CDR1 SGHTA and CDR2 FQGNSA. The CDR3 covers 16 residues. The V segment lost 3 bases and the J segment 0 bases; nucleotides outside the gene matches: 2. The CDR3, as DNA: TGTGCCAGCAGCTTGGGAGGGGCCTCTGGGGCCAACGTCCTGACTTTC. The encoded protein is CASSLGGASGANVLTF.

The chain employs TRBV2 and TRBJ2-5; no definite D call. Germline V CDR1 and CDR2: SNHLY, FYNNEI. With 4 bases removed from V and 5 bases from J, the gap between germline ends came to 11 bases. The CDR3 has 13 residues. The CDR3 DNA reads TGTGCCAGCAGTGGGGGAATGTGGGAGACCCAGTACTTC. It is translated as CASSGGMWETQYF.

This clone was observed a single time. The chain has TRBV6-1 and TRBJ1-1; D is ambiguous. The germline V and J ends were trimmed by 3 bases and 4 bases, with 15 bases remaining between them. Germline CDR1 reads MNHNS; CDR2 reads SASEGT. This CDR3 contains 15 residues. The CDR3 region is CASSELGSASTEAFF. DNA for the CDR3: TGTGCCAGCAGTGAGCTCGGGTCAGCCTCCACTGAAGCTTTCTTT.

The chain has TRBV7-2 and TRBJ2-5; the match to TRBD2 covers 9 bases. Germline V CDR1 and CDR2: SGHTA, FQGNSA. V trimming: 1 base; J trimming: 6 bases; junction bases outside the gene matches: 9. The length of the CDR3 is 16 residues. The CDR3 sequence is CASSLGSGRGLKTQYF. The CDR3 coding sequence is TGTGCCAGCAGCTTAGGTAGCGGGAGAGGTTTGAAGACCCAGTACTTC. Filled out from reference TRBV7-2 and TRBJ2-5, the complete variable domain reads GAGVSQSPSNKVTEKGKDVELRCDPISGHTALYWYRQSLGQGLEFLIYFQGNSAPDKSGLPSDRFSAERTGGSVSTLTIQRTQQEDSAVYLCASSLGSGRGLKTQYFGPGTRLLVL.

This clone was seen more than once but under ten times. V gene TRBV4-1 combines with J gene TRBJ2-2, with TRBD1 matching over 7 bases. The CDR3 contains 18 residues. V shed 4 bases and J 7 bases; nucleotides not matched to a gene: 18. Germline loops: CDR1 MGHRA, CDR2 YSYEKL. The CDR3 reads CASSRRLQKGAESGELFF. CDR3 sequence (DNA): TGCGCCAGCAGCCGCAGGCTCCAGAAGGGGGCGGAGAGCGGGGAGCTGTTTTTT.

This chain connects TRBV5-8 to TRBJ2-1; 10 nucleotides match TRBD2. Trimming cost V 0 bases and J 12 bases; bases outside gene matches: 12. The CDR3 consists of 16 residues. CDR1 and CDR2 (germline): SGHTS, YDEGEE. As DNA, the CDR3 is TGTGCCAGCAGCTTGGCCGCCGCTAGCGGGAGTCCAGGGCAGTTCTTC. Residues: CASSLAAASGSPGQFF. Filled out from reference TRBV5-8 and TRBJ2-1, the complete variable domain reads EAGVTQSPTHLIKTRGQQATLRCSPISGHTSVYWYQQALGLGLQFLLWYDEGEERNRGNFPPRFSGRQFPNYSSELNVNALELEDSALYLCASSLAAASGSPGQFFGPGTRLTVL.

The rearrangement joins TRBV29-1 to TRBJ1-1, with D possibly TRBD1 on 5 matching bases. Germline values: CDR1 SQVTM, CDR2 ANQGSEA. The CDR3 has 12 residues. With 4 bases removed from V and 4 bases from J, the gap between germline ends came to 10 bases. The CDR3 spells CSVVGGVTEAFF. The CDR3 region has the DNA TGCAGCGTTGTGGGGGGGGTCACTGAAGCTTTCTTT.

This chain uses TRBV19 with TRBJ1-5; 10 nucleotides match TRBD1. This CDR3 contains 17 residues. The J segment lost 0 bases and the V segment lost 5 bases, leaving 7 bases of the junction unmatched. The V gene's germline CDR1 is LNHDA and CDR2 SQIVND (reference sequence). The CDR3 reads CASSPRGTGVSNQPQHF. CDR3 nucleotides: TGTGCCAGTAGTCCAAGGGGGACAGGGGTTAGCAATCAGCCCCAGCATTTT.

A word on this clone: The junction departs from the called germline gene at one end, perhaps through a read error. The chain uses TRBV18 and TRBJ2-1; TRBD1 or TRBD2 may be the D gene (5 bases each). CDR3 length: 15 residues. Germline lookup yields CDR1 KGHSH and CDR2 LQKENI. The CDR3 region is CASSSPFEGINEQFF. The CDR3 DNA reads as TGTGCCAGCTCATCACCCTTTGAGGGGATCAATGAGCAGTTCTTC.

This clone occurred once. This chain connects TRBV24-1 to TRBJ2-2, with 15 bases identical to TRBD2. The CDR3 is 18 residues long. J gave up 5 bases and V 4 bases, and 7 bases lay outside the gene matches. Germline V gene data show CDR1 as KGHDR and CDR2 as SFDVKD. CDR3 loop: CATSDPGLAGGRTGELFF. The CDR3 DNA reads as TGTGCCACCAGTGACCCGGGACTAGCGGGAGGTCGAACCGGGGAGCTGTTTTTT.

This chain connects TRBV11-2 to TRBJ2-3, with D perhaps matching TRBD2 (6 bases). CDR1 is SGHAT and CDR2 is FQNNGV in the germline V gene. The CDR3 runs 14 residues. V lost 4 bases to trimming and J lost 8 bases, with 16 bases between them. The CDR3 coding sequence is TGTGCCAGCAGCTCCTTCATGGAGGGTGGTACGCAGTATTTT. This sequence encodes CASSSFMEGGTQYF.

This chain joins TRBV12-3 or TRBV12-4 and TRBJ1-2, with no clear D. The CDR3 consists of 12 residues. V lost 6 bases to trimming and J lost 4 bases, with 9 bases between them. The CDR3 reads CASSSGPYGYTF. The CDR3 DNA reads as TGTGCCAGCAGCTCGGGCCCCTATGGCTACACCTTC.

This clone showed up just once. This rearrangement joins TRBV28 to TRBJ1-1; D ambiguous. V lost 1 base to trimming and J lost 5 bases, with 11 bases between them. Germline loops: CDR1 MDHEN, CDR2 SYDVKM. This CDR3 has 14 residues. The CDR3 DNA reads TGTGCCAGCAGTTTATCACGGCAGTCGACTGAAGCTTTCTTT. Translation: CASSLSRQSTEAFF.

V is TRBV19 and J is TRBJ1-1; D gene unclear. This CDR3 contains 14 residues. The V end was cut by 6 bases, the J end by 1 base, with 12 bases between. In germline, CDR1 is LNHDA, CDR2 SQIVND (reference sequence). CDR3 DNA: TGTGCCAGTAGGTTGCGGGGAGGGAACACTGAAGCTTTCTTT. It encodes CASRLRGGNTEAFF.

This CDR3 reads CAWRKTFGGLGSPLHF. CDR3 DNA: TGTGCCTGGAGGAAAACCTTTGGGGGGCTCGGCTCACCCCTCCACTTT. This chain connects TRBV30 to TRBJ1-6; D is perhaps TRBD1 (6 bases). The CDR3 loop spans 16 amino acids. CDR1 GTSNPN and CDR2 SVGIG come from the germline V gene (reference sequence). Trimming stripped 3 bases from V and 10 bases from J, with 22 bases between.

The CDR3 spells CASTIGGTEQYF. CDR3 coding DNA: TGTGCCAGCACCATTGGGGGGACCGAGCAGTACTTC. The chain combines TRBV3-1 (or the pseudogene TRBV3-2) with TRBJ2-7; perhaps TRBD2 as D (6 bases). The CDR3 has 12 amino acids. The germline V gene encodes CDR1 LGHDT and CDR2 YNNKEL (reference sequence). Trimming cost V 7 bases and J 6 bases, with 13 bases left between them.

DNA of the CDR3: TGTGCCAGCAGCCAAGATCAAGGGGCCGGTTACGATGGGCCCCAGCATTTT. It is translated as CASSQDQGAGYDGPQHF. The chain joins TRBV3-1 (or the pseudogene TRBV3-2) to TRBJ1-5, with D tentatively TRBD1 (5 bases). Trimming removed 0 bases at V and 9 bases at J, with 21 bases between. Germline lookup yields CDR1 LGHDT and CDR2 YNNKEL (reference sequence). The CDR3 extends over 17 amino acids.